The following is a T cell receptor beta chain sequence with its context. Its antigen is as yet unknown. The junction differs from germline at one of its ends, possibly a read error. The sample belongs to a study of cytomegalovirus exposure and HLA in healthy donors. Study findings and constraints: The likely explanation for a cluster of highly shared sequence variants was sequencing artifact. CMV serostatus was the only recorded immune exposure for donors.

The PCR was carried out with 60 Vbeta primers and 13 Jbeta primers. The protocol was immunoSEQ multiplex PCR, while the TCRdb copy is restricted to in-frame clones and leaves out a portion. The sample holds about 130,000 clones, roughly four fifths seen once. This receptor was taken from a young man in good health and CMV-seronegative. What was sequenced was PBMCs.

The CDR3 region has the DNA TGCGCCAGCAGCTCAGAAAACTCTGGGGCCAACGGCCTGACTTTC. Encoded protein: CASSSENSGANGLTF. The rearrangement uses TRBV5-1 and TRBJ2-6; weak D call: TRBD1 (5 bases). This CDR3 contains 15 residues. The germline V gene has CDR1 SGHRS and CDR2 YFSETQ.